This T cell receptor (beta chain) came from a study of long-term antiretroviral therapy in people with HIV. The germline gives CDR1 SGHRS, CDR2 YFSETQ. The CDR3 has 14 amino acids. Trimming cost V 0 bases and J 5 bases, with 10 bases left between them. At the survey level, the v3.0 immunoSEQ assay was run. TCRdb keeps only in-frame clones here, not all; method: immunoSEQ multiplex PCR. Of fewer than 40,000 clones in the sample, 94% are singletons; the top ten hold roughly 4%. This receptor was taken from a woman in her fifties or sixties with HIV. This chain uses TRBV5-1 with TRBJ2-3; a possible D gene is TRBD1 (5 bases). This material consisted of unsorted PBMCs, taken 5.1 years after starting antiretroviral therapy. The CDR3 sequence: CASSLEGSLDTQYF. For the CDR3, the DNA is TGCGCCAGCAGCTTGGAGGGGTCGTTAGATACGCAGTATTTT.